This T cell receptor (beta chain) is from a study of control samples from healthy donors and cancer patients. Generated by immunoSEQ multiplex PCR, the TCRdb table keeps only in-frame clones and is missing some. The table has about 100,000 clones, about 90% seen once. Germline loops: CDR1 LNHDA, CDR2 SQIVND (reference sequence). V was trimmed by 10 bases and J by 5 bases, leaving 20 bases between them. The CDR3 has 14 amino acids. Sequenced material: blood. The genes are TRBV19 and TRBJ1-2, with unresolved D. The receptor was derived from a woman in her forties or fifties in good health. The CDR3 here is CATHSVGVPYGYTF. CDR3 DNA: TGTGCCACCCACTCCGTTGGGGTTCCTTATGGCTACACCTTC.